This T cell receptor beta chain was sequenced for a study of T cells in narcolepsy. Study information: Donors had narcolepsy type 1 or type 2, or were healthy controls.

Findings of the study overall: Same-patient CSF and blood CD4+ T cell clonotypes included HCRT-specific and TRIB2-specific autoreactive ones. Healthy controls reportedly lacked the autoreactive clonotypes serially found in patients' blood. Some memory CD4+ repertoires had no autoreactive clone sequences.

Profiling relied on immunoSEQ multiplex PCR, and the TCRdb table lists in-frame clones only, not all of them. The top ten clones hold less than 5% of a sample with around 34,000 clones, roughly 80% of them seen once. This clone was counted only a few times. Its specificity is unknown. This CDR3 is 16 amino acids long. Deletions cut 5 bases from V and 1 base from J, with 18 bases between. In germline, CDR1 is SGHVS, CDR2 FQNEAQ. What was sequenced was memory (CD45RA-) CD4+ T cells from blood. This TCR came from a human donor in good health. The chain recombines TRBV7-8 with TRBJ2-7; D uncertain. CDR3 amino acids: CASSPSSQVLSYEQYF. The CDR3 coding sequence is TGTGCCAGCAGCCCATCCTCCCAGGTACTATCCTACGAGCAGTACTTC.